This entry lists 20 T cell receptor beta chains sequenced from one sample in a study of T cell repertoires in cytomegalovirus infection. These receptors' antigens are unknown. MiXCR, applied by TCRdb to the reads, yields one record per CDR3 protein. The profile shows 640,000 or so distinct CDR3 sequences, around 31% of them singletons. Sequenced material: cultured PBMCs, taken from culture after CMV antigen stimulation. These receptors all stem from a human donor in good health (CMV status not recorded). Some clones in this sample may be carry-over from other donors' samples.

This clonotype was recorded at least ten times. V and J are TRBV6-1 and TRBJ2-3; the match to TRBD2 covers 7 bases. The CDR3 is 19 amino acids. The V and J ends lost 1 base and 5 bases, in that order; junction bases with no gene match: 18. Germline-derived CDR1 and CDR2 are MNHNS and SASEGT. CDR3 sequence reads: CASSEVKTARAGEVDTQYF. As DNA, the CDR3 is TGTGCCAGCAGTGAAGTGAAGACCGCGCGGGCGGGAGAAGTAGATACGCAGTATTTT.

The chain combines TRBV10-3 with TRBJ2-7; D gene ambiguous. Looked up from germline, CDR1 is ENHRY and CDR2 is SYGVKD. V was trimmed by 10 bases and J by 6 bases, leaving 19 bases between them. The CDR3 is 13 amino acids. The CDR3 region is CATAPRQEPEQYF. The DNA of the CDR3 is TGTGCCACCGCCCCTAGGCAGGAGCCCGAGCAGTACTTC.

The chain couples TRBV5-1 to TRBJ2-2; D remains unclear. The germline gives CDR1 SGHRS, CDR2 YFSETQ. Trimming left V 8 bases short and J 0 bases short, with 11 bases between. This CDR3 is built from 14 residues. CDR3 sequence reads: CASVDRTNTGELFF. The CDR3 DNA is TGCGCCAGTGTGGACCGAACGAACACCGGGGAGCTGTTTTTT.

This rearrangement joins TRBV7-6 to TRBJ1-1, with D maybe TRBD1 (5 bases). The CDR3 is 15 amino acids. The germline V and J ends were trimmed by 0 bases and 0 bases, with 8 bases remaining between them. CDR1 is SGHVS, CDR2 FNYEAQ, per germline. As DNA, the CDR3 is TGTGCCAGCAGCTTAGCGGAGGGGCTGAACACTGAAGCTTTCTTT. Residues: CASSLAEGLNTEAFF.

A few counts support this clonotype. The V and J genes are TRBV29-1 and TRBJ2-3; D unresolved. Per germline, CDR1 SQVTM and CDR2 ANQGSEA. This CDR3 contains 13 residues. With 5 bases removed from V and 4 bases from J, the gap between germline ends came to 13 bases. The CDR3 DNA reads TGCAGCGTTCAAGCAGTGACTTCAGATACGCAGTATTTT. Translation gives CSVQAVTSDTQYF.

The V and J genes are TRBV12-3 or TRBV12-4 and TRBJ2-3; TRBD2 matches at 8 bases. After removal of 10 bases from V and 4 bases from J, the junction contained 7 bases not matched to a gene. The CDR3 is made up of 13 amino acids. Written as DNA, the CDR3 is TGTGCCACCTCTGGCGGGGGGTCAGATACGCAGTATTTT. It codes for CATSGGGSDTQYF.

The chain is built from TRBV14 and TRBJ2-1; 9 bases are a match to TRBD2. The CDR3 has 19 residues. Germline V gives CDR1 SGHDN, CDR2 FVKESK. Trimming cost V 1 base and J 6 bases; bases outside gene matches: 16. As DNA, the CDR3 is TGTGCCAGCAGCCAAGGGGTGAGGCGGGAGGGCCGACGGGGCAATGAGCAGTTCTTC. It translates to CASSQGVRREGRRGNEQFF.

This clonotype was seen only a few times. The rearrangement joins TRBV4-3 to TRBJ2-1; 12 bases match TRBD2. In germline, CDR1 is LGHNA, CDR2 YSLEER. V lost 3 bases, J lost 4 bases, and 4 bases stayed unmatched. The CDR3 runs to 16 residues. The CDR3 loop is CASSQTSGSQYNEQFF. CDR3 in DNA: TGCGCCAGCAGCCAGACTAGCGGGAGTCAGTACAATGAGCAGTTCTTC.

The V gene is TRBV5-6, the J gene TRBJ2-1, with D perhaps matching TRBD1 (5 bases). The V end was cut by 0 bases, the J end by 7 bases, with 14 bases between. This CDR3 is built from 15 residues. CDR1 is SGHDT and CDR2 is YYEEEE in the germline V gene. In nucleotides, the CDR3 is TGTGCCAGCAGCTTGGCAGGGCAGGTTTGGAATGAGCAGTTCTTC. It is translated as CASSLAGQVWNEQFF.

This chain uses TRBV20-1 with TRBJ2-1; 14 bases are shared with TRBD2. Looked up from germline, CDR1 is DFQATT and CDR2 is SNEGSKA (reference sequence). There are 20 residues in the CDR3. J gave up 2 bases and V 0 bases, and 12 bases lay outside the gene matches. CDR3 sequence: CSARESLGTSGRGTYNEQFF. CDR3 nucleotide sequence: TGCAGTGCTAGAGAGTCCTTAGGGACTAGCGGGAGAGGGACCTACAATGAGCAGTTCTTC.

This chain uses TRBV7-2 with TRBJ1-1, with 8 bases that match TRBD1. Per the germline V gene, CDR1 is SGHTA and CDR2 is FQGNSA. V lost 5 bases, J lost 7 bases, and 9 bases stayed unmatched. This CDR3 region has 14 residues. The CDR3 region has the DNA TGTGCCAGCAGCCCACAGCCCACAGGGGGTGAAGCTTTCTTT. Protein sequence: CASSPQPTGGEAFF.

The chain is built from TRBV12-3 or TRBV12-4 and TRBJ1-4, with D maybe TRBD1 (5 bases). This CDR3 has 13 amino acids. Trimming took off 7 bases at V and 2 bases at J, with 8 bases between the two ends. CDR3 DNA sequence: TGTGCCAGCACTGACAGTACTAATGAAAAACTGTTTTTT. This codes for CASTDSTNEKLFF.

This clonotype was seen repeatedly, ten times or more. The chain is built from TRBV7-9 and TRBJ2-5; tentatively, D is TRBD2 (6 bases). V was cut by 4 bases and J by 5 bases, with 20 bases left in between. CDR1 SEHNR and CDR2 FQNEAQ come from the germline V gene (reference sequence). The CDR3 contains 16 residues. The CDR3 loop reads CASSSRLIRGRETQYF. CDR3 sequence (DNA): TGTGCCAGCAGCTCCCGCCTAATCCGGGGGAGGGAGACCCAGTACTTC.

The chain is built from TRBV6-1 and TRBJ2-1; tentatively, D is TRBD2 (6 bases). Trimming took off 4 bases at V and 4 bases at J, with 23 bases between the two ends. Germline CDR1 MNHNS, CDR2 SASEGT. The CDR3 contains 18 residues. CDR3 loop: CASSVISGRPLSYNEQFF. The DNA of the CDR3 is TGTGCCAGCAGTGTAATCAGCGGGCGGCCACTATCTTACAATGAGCAGTTCTTC.

The CDR3 coding sequence is TGTGCCAGCAGTTATAAGGGAGGGGAAACTGAAGCTTTCTTT. Translated: CASSYKGGETEAFF. The chain carries TRBV6-2 or TRBV6-3 and TRBJ1-1; D is possibly TRBD1 (5 bases). The CDR3 loop spans 14 amino acids. Germline V gene sequence: CDR1 MNHEY, CDR2 SVGEGT. Trimming shortened V by 3 bases and J by 5 bases, and 13 bases separated the two germline ends.

In its sample, this clonotype was seen many times. CDR3 nucleotide sequence: TGTGCCAGCAGCTACAGGGGGTTTGCCTACGAGCAGTACTTC. Protein sequence: CASSYRGFAYEQYF. The chain joins TRBV7-2 to TRBJ2-7; 8 bases agree with TRBD1. The CDR3 length is 14 residues. CDR1 is SGHTA, CDR2 FQGNSA, per germline. The junction had 4 bases not matched to a gene; V was cut back by 4 bases and J by 2 bases.

This clonotype was seen only a few times. The chain has TRBV19 and TRBJ2-5; D ambiguous. Trimming pared 5 bases from V and 5 bases from J, leaving 15 bases between. The CDR3 consists of 14 residues. From germline, CDR1 is LNHDA and CDR2 SQIVND (reference sequence). This CDR3 reads CASSLRGLVETQYF. In DNA form, the CDR3 reads TGTGCCAGTAGTCTCCGAGGCTTGGTTGAGACCCAGTACTTC.

The rearrangement uses TRBV20-1 and TRBJ1-5, with D possibly being TRBD1 (5 bases). V dropped 6 bases and J dropped 1 base, with 16 bases sitting between them. The CDR3 loop spans 15 amino acids. CDR1 DFQATT and CDR2 SNEGSKA come from the germline V gene (reference sequence). This CDR3 reads CSAAQGATSNQPQHF. CDR3 nucleotides: TGCAGTGCAGCTCAGGGAGCGACCAGCAATCAGCCCCAGCATTTT.

The rearrangement joins TRBV6-5 to TRBJ2-7, with 7 bases that match TRBD1. CDR1 is MNHEY and CDR2 is SVGAGI in the germline V gene. This CDR3 has 16 amino acids. V lost 2 bases and J lost 0; bases outside the gene matches: 7. The CDR3, as DNA: TGTGCCAGCAGTTACACCCGACAGGGATTCTCCTACGAGCAGTACTTC. Translating it yields CASSYTRQGFSYEQYF.

This clonotype was found many times. The chain recombines TRBV7-9 with TRBJ1-1, with D unresolved. This CDR3 region has 13 residues. Germline CDR1 and CDR2: SEHNR and FQNEAQ (reference sequence). V lost 3 bases, J lost 5 bases, and 10 bases lay in between. This CDR3 reads CASSFIGETEAFF. Here the CDR3 DNA reads TGTGCCAGCAGCTTTATCGGGGAGACTGAAGCTTTCTTT.